Described below is a single TCR beta chain sequence and its context. Its antigen is undetermined. The germline V gene has CDR1 SEHNR and CDR2 FQNEAQ (reference sequence). The CDR3 has 15 amino acids. Trimming took 1 base from V and 2 from J, leaving 8 bases between them. The data originate from a study of graft-versus-host responses after intestinal transplantation. Libraries were prepared by immunoSEQ multiplex PCR; TCRdb keeps only in-frame clonotypes and omits some of them. The sample lists about 120,000 clones, less than 95% occurring once. The source of this sequence is a human donor who received an intestinal transplant. The material was unstimulated CD4+ T cells sorted from spleen or lymph node cells, obtained before intestinal transplant. V usage is TRBV7-9 and J usage is TRBJ1-4, with TRBD1 as a possible D gene (5 bases). Written as DNA, the CDR3 is TGTGCCAGCAGCTTAGAAGACAGTACTAATGAAAAACTGTTTTTT. Translated, it gives CASSLEDSTNEKLFF.